One sample yielded the 10 T cell receptor beta chains listed below, sequenced in a study of response to subunit inactivated influenza vaccine. TCRdb processed the RT-PCR reads anew with MiXCR; each CDR3 protein has one entry. Among over 450,000 distinct CDR3 sequences listed, under 15% were seen once. Sequences were derived from PBMCs from blood, sampled about 40 days after vaccination. These receptors all stem from a man aged 50-60 years who received an inactivated influenza vaccine.

This clonotype has a handful of counts. The chain combines TRBV28 with TRBJ2-1, with a possible D match to TRBD2 (6 bases). Trimming removed 6 bases from V and 6 bases from J, with 27 bases in between. CDR1 is MDHEN and CDR2 is SYDVKM in the germline V gene. This CDR3 comprises 18 residues. CDR3 amino acids: CASSASTYGSRAINEQFF. In nucleotides, the CDR3 is TGTGCCAGCAGCGCGTCTACTTACGGGAGTAGGGCCATCAATGAGCAGTTCTTC.

The rearrangement uses TRBV11-2 and TRBJ2-1; D is unclear. The ends were cut back, 2 bases at V and 9 bases at J, with 14 bases in the middle. In germline, CDR1 is SGHAT, CDR2 FQNNGV. The CDR3 contains 14 residues. CDR3 in DNA: TGTGCCAGCAGCTTAAAGGCGACCGTGGGTGAGCAGTTCTTC. Its translation is CASSLKATVGEQFF.

The chain carries TRBV25-1 and TRBJ2-5; 11 nucleotides align to TRBD2. Looked up from germline, CDR1 is MGHDK and CDR2 is SYGVNS. The CDR3 extends over 17 amino acids. The J segment lost 2 bases and the V segment lost 3 bases, leaving 8 bases of the junction unmatched. The CDR3 protein is CASSDLAGGWEQETQYF. The CDR3 nucleotides are TGTGCCAGCAGTGATTTAGCGGGGGGGTGGGAACAAGAGACCCAGTACTTC.

This clonotype has a handful of counts. The chain employs TRBV5-1 and TRBJ2-7; a weak D match, TRBD2 (6 bases). This CDR3 has 14 amino acids. V shed 4 bases and J shed 4 bases, with 15 bases lying between them. CDR1 SGHRS and CDR2 YFSETQ come from the germline V gene. The CDR3 sequence is CASSHRGYGYEQYF. CDR3 nucleotide sequence: TGCGCCAGCAGCCACCGGGGGTATGGGTACGAGCAGTACTTC.

This clonotype came up many times. The CDR3 DNA is TGCGCCAGCAGCCTATCCGGTCGGGACACCGGGGAGCTGTTTTTT. Its translation is CASSLSGRDTGELFF. The chain joins TRBV5-1 to TRBJ2-2; D is unclear. The germline gives CDR1 SGHRS, CDR2 YFSETQ. This CDR3 spans 15 amino acids. V dropped 4 bases and J dropped 3 bases, with 13 bases sitting between them.

V gene TRBV13 combines with J gene TRBJ2-7; D is possibly TRBD1 or TRBD2 (5 bases each). The V end lost 2 bases, the J end lost 5 bases, and 19 bases lay between the germline ends. In germline, CDR1 is PRHDT, CDR2 FYEKMQ (reference sequence). This CDR3 is 16 amino acids long. The CDR3 region is CASSLPGRTTLDEQYF. In DNA, the CDR3 is TGTGCCAGCAGCTTACCGGGACGGACAACCCTGGACGAGCAGTACTTC.

This clonotype showed up just a few times. The gene calls are TRBV10-3 and TRBJ2-5; 8 bases align to TRBD1. J was trimmed by 6 bases and V by 0 bases; bases with no gene match: 9. This CDR3 contains 16 residues. Germline V gives CDR1 ENHRY, CDR2 SYGVKD. The CDR3 nucleotides are TGTGCCATCAGTGAGTCTGTCGGACAGGGTGGGAAGACCCAGTACTTC. It yields the protein CAISESVGQGGKTQYF.

This clonotype was counted between two and nine times. The chain carries TRBV3-1 and TRBJ2-7; 9 nucleotides align to TRBD2. The V segment lost 0 bases and the J segment 1 base; nucleotides outside the gene matches: 7. The V gene's germline CDR1 is LGHDT and CDR2 YNNKEL (reference sequence). The CDR3 extends over 17 amino acids. The CDR3 loop reads CASSQDSLAGISYEQYF. The CDR3 DNA sequence: TGTGCCAGCAGCCAAGACAGCCTAGCGGGGATATCCTACGAGCAGTACTTC.

This clonotype has a count of ten or more. This chain connects TRBV7-9 to TRBJ1-3; D gene unclear. Germline CDR1 SEHNR, CDR2 FQNEAQ (reference sequence). Trimming cost V 2 bases and J 5 bases, with 16 bases left between them. The CDR3 loop spans 16 amino acids. CDR3 loop: CASSLIGATLRNTIYF. CDR3 nucleotides: TGTGCCAGCAGCTTAATAGGCGCAACGCTTAGAAACACCATATATTTT.

In the case of this clonotype: Given a much more abundant clone one base away, this may be a read error. The chain recombines TRBV7-9 with TRBJ2-1; 9 positions match TRBD1. J lost 9 bases, V lost 1 base, and 7 bases had no gene match. CDR1 is SEHNR and CDR2 is FQNEAQ in the germline V gene (reference sequence). This CDR3 spans 15 amino acids. The CDR3 DNA sequence: TGTGCCAGCAGCTTAGGGGACAGGGCCCACAGTGAGCAGTTCTTC. Amino acids: CASSLGDRAHSEQFF.